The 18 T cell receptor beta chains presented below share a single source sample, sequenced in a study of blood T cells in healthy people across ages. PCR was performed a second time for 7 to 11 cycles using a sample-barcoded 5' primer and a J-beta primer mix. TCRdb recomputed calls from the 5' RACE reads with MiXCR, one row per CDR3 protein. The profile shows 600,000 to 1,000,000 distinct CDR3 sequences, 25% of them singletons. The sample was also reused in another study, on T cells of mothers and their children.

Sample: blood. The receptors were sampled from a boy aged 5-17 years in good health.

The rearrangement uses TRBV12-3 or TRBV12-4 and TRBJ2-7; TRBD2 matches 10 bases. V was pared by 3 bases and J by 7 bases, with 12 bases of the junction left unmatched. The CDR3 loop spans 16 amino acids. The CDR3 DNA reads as TGTGCCAGCAGTTTTTCCATCAGCGGGAGGGCCGATGAGCAGTACTTC. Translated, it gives CASSFSISGRADEQYF.

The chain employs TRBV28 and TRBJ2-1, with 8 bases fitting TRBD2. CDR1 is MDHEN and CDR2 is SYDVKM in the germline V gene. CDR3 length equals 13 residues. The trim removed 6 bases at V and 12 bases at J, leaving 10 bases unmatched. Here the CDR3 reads CASRHTSGERQFF. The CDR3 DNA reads TGTGCCAGCAGACATACTAGCGGAGAAAGGCAGTTCTTC.

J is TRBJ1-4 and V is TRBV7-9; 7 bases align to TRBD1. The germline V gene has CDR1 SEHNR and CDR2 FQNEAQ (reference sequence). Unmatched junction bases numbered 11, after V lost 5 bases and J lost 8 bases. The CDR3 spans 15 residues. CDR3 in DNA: TGTGCCAGCAGCGTTCAGGGGGGAAATGGGGAAAAACTGTTTTTT. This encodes CASSVQGGNGEKLFF. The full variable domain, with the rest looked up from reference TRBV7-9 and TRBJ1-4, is DTGVSQNPRHKITKRGQNVTFRCDPISEHNRLYWYRQTLGQGPEFLTYFQNEAQLEKSRLLSDRFSAERPKGSFSTLEIQRTEQGDSAMYLCASSVQGGNGEKLFFGSGTQLSVL.

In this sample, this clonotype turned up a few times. CDR3 amino acids: CASSQGIRVDYEQYF. The CDR3 region has the DNA TGTGCCAGCAGCCAAGGTATTAGGGTGGACTACGAGCAGTACTTC. The V gene is TRBV4-2, the J gene TRBJ2-5, with D unresolved. The DNA end is more similar to TRBJ2-7, so the J call may be wrong. This CDR3 is 15 amino acids long. Germline V lookup: CDR1 LGHNA, CDR2 YNFKEQ.

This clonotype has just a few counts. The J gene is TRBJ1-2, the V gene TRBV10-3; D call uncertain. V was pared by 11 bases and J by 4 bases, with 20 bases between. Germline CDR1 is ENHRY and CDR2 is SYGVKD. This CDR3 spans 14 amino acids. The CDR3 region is CAATENPVSYGYTF. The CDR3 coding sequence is TGTGCCGCCACTGAGAATCCCGTGAGCTATGGCTACACCTTC.

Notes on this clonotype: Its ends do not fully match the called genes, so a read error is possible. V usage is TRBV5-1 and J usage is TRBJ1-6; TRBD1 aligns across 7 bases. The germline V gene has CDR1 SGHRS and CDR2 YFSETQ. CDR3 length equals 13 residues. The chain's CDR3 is CASNDRVNSPLHF. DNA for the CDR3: TGCGCCAGCAATGACAGGGTGAATTCACCCCTTCACTTT.

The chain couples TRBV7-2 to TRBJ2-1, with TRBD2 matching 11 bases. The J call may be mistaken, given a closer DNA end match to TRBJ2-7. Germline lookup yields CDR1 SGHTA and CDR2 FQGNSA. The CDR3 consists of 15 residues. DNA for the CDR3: TGTGCCAGCAGCGCCCTACTAGCGGGAGTGAGTGAGCAGTACTTC. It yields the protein CASSALLAGVSEQYF.

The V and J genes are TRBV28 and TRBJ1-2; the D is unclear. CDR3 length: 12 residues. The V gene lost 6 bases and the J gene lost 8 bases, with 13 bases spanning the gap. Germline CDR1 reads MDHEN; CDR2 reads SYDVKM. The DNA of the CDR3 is TGTGCCAGCAGGGACCCCTTACGGGGCTACACCTTC. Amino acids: CASRDPLRGYTF.

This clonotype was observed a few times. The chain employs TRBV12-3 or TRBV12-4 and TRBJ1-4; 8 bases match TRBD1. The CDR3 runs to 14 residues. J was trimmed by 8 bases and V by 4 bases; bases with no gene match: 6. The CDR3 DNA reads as TGTGCCAGCAGTTCCCGACAGGGGCAGGAAAAACTGTTTTTT. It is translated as CASSSRQGQEKLFF.

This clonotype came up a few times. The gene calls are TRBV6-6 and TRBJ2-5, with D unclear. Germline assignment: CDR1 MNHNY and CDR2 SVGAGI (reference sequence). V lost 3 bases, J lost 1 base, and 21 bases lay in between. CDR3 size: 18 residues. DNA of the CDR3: TGTGCCAGCAGTTATTCGATTTCTCGGGTCAGCACCCAAGAGACCCAGTACTTC. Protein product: CASSYSISRVSTQETQYF.

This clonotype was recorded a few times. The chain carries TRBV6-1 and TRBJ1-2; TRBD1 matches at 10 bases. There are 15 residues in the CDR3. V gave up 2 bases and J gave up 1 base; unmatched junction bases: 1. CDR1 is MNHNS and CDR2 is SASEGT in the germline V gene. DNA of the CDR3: TGTGCCAGCAGTGAAAGGACAGGGGGTAACTATGGCTACACCTTC. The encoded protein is CASSERTGGNYGYTF.

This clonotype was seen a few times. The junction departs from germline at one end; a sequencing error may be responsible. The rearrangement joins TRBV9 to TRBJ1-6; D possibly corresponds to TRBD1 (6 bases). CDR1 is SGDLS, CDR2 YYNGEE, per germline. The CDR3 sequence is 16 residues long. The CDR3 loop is CAGSTSTGSYNSPLHF. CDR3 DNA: TGTGCCGGCAGCACGAGCACAGGGAGTTATAATTCACCCCTCCACTTT.

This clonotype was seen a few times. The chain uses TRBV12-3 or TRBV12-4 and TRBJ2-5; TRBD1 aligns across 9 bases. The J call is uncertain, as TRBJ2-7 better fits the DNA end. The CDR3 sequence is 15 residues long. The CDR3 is CASSSGTGIIYEQYF. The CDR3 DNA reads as TGTGCCAGCAGTTCAGGGACAGGGATCATCTACGAGCAGTACTTC.

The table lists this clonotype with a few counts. DNA of the CDR3: TGCGCCAGCGGACAGGGTCCCCAAGAGACCCAGTACTTC. Residues: CASGQGPQETQYF. The chain uses TRBV4-3 and TRBJ2-1, with 8 bases aligning to TRBD1. The end of the DNA aligns better with TRBJ2-5, so the J call may be wrong. CDR3 size: 13 residues. From germline, CDR1 is LGHNA and CDR2 YSLEER.

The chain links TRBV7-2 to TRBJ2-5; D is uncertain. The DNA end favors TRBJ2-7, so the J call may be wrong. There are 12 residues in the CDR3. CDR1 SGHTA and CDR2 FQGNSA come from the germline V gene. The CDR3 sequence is CASSVSDYEQYF. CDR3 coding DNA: TGTGCCAGCAGCGTTTCGGATTACGAGCAGTACTTC.

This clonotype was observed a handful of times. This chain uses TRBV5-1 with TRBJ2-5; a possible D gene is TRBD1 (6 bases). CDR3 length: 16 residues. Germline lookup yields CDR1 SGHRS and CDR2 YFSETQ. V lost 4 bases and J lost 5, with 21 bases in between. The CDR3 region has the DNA TGCGCCAGCAGCCTACCCGAGGGGGTTATGGGGGAGACCCAGTACTTC. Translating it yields CASSLPEGVMGETQYF.

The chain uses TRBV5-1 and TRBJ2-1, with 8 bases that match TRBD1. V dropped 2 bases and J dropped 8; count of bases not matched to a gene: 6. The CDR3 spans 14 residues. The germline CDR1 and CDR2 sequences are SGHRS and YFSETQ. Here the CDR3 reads CASSFRQGYDEQFF. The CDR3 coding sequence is TGCGCCAGCAGCTTCCGACAGGGGTATGATGAGCAGTTCTTC.

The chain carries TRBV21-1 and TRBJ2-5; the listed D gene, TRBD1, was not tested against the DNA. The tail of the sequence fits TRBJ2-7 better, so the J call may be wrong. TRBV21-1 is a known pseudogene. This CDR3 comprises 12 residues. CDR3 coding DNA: TGTGCCATCCGGGACAGAGAATACGAGCAGTACTTC. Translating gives CAIRDREYEQYF.